This entry describes one TCR beta chain. It lacks a known antigen. Base qualities are not recorded, but no much larger clone differs from it by a single base. CDR1 and CDR2 (SNHLY, FYNNEI) derive from the germline V gene. The CDR3 covers 17 residues, taking in both the cysteine and the phenylalanine. Only the CDR3 portion is preserved as DNA: 51 bases, with reading frame beginning at the first base. Trimming takes 6 bases from V and 2 bases from J, and the germline ends sit 21 bases apart. This sample was taken from a study of blood T cell repertoires in COVID-19 (TCRdb year 2020). Background on the whole study: The collaborator samples originated in the United States, Italy and Spain and spanned the acute and convalescent phases of COVID-19. The material from the prospective study consisted of cDNA or gDNA derived from T cells, B-cell-depleted T cells, or PBMCs. The dataset comprised deeply sampled blood TCRbeta repertoires from subjects exposed to, actively infected with, or recovered from COVID-19. The repertoires were released in a freely available public database meant as a resource for research on the immune response to SARS-CoV-2. Samples came from the ongoing ImmuneRACE study (first 160 participants) plus 1,254 subjects from 6 global collaborators. Sample metadata almost always included a de-identified subject ID, COVID-19 status, age in years and sex. HLA class I and class II types, where available, came from metadata supplied by the sample provider rather than from assay-based typing. On the study overall, not on this receptor specifically: Clinical and demographic metadata were provided uncurated, with the amount varying by source and participant.

Each collaborating institution followed its own protocols to collect whole blood in K2EDTA tubes. For TCRbeta analysis, collaborators shipped samples in one of three forms: frozen whole blood, isolated PBMCs, or DNA extracted from either of those sample types. The immunoSEQ Assay, a bias-controlled multiplex PCR, was used to amplify TCRbeta CDR3 regions from genomic DNA. The paper's data handling went like this. Within the assay, amplification of reference gene primers was used to estimate how many nucleated cells each sample contained. Sequence reads were collapsed and filtered to measure the absolute abundance of every unique TCRbeta CDR3 rearrangement. For each sample, productive Simpson clonality was calculated as the square root of Simpson's diversity index across productive rearrangements. TCRdb mirrors the immuneACCESS table, restricted to in-frame sequences. Some clones are absent from its copies; in checked studies, under half trace to an unresolved V gene, and the reason for the others is unknown. V, J and clone size are those of that table, while D and trimming were read from the DNA. The sample table lists some 120,000 clones, roughly 85% of them with a count of one. The ten most abundant clones make up 2% to 2.5% of the sample.

The chain employs TRBV2 and TRBJ2-3, and the D gene may be TRBD2, 5 bases matching. Sequencing was done on a sample of peripheral blood. The clonotype was recovered from a man aged 25 to 40 with acute or convalescent COVID-19. The DNA sequence reads TGTGCCAGCAGGACCTTTGCTGGGCTAGCCCCCACAGATACGCAGTATTTT. It codes for CASRTFAGLAPTDTQYF.